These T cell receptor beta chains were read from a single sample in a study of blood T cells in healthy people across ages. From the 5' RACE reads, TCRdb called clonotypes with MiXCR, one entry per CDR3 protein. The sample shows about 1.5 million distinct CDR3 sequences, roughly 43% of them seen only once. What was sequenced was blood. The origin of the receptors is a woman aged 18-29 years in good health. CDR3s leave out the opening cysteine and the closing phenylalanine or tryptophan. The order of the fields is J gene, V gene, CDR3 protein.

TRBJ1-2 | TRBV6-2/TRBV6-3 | ASSFRGTARGYT
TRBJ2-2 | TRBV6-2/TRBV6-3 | ASTYGTGELF
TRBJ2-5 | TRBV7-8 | ASSSRTELSY
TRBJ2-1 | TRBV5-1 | ASSADRAQF
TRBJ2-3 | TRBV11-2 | ASSPGTSVGDTQY
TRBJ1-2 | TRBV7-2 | ASSLKAGTPVAYT
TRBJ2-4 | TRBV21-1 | ASRRPSSGGRLKNIQY
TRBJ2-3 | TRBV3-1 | ASSLMDTRY
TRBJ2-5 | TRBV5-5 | ASSFRQDQETQY
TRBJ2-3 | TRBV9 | ASSASVDTQY
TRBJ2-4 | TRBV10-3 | AISEGGTNIQY
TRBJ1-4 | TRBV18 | ASSSTAPTNEKLF
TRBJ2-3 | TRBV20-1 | SARPPGWGSTDTQY
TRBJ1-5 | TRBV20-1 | SARGARSNQPQH
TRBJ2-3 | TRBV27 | ASRWTSVGTDTQY
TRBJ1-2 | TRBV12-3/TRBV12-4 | ASRAWGQLNYGYT
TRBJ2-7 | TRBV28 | ASISKAGGRYEQY
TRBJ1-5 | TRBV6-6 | ASRRTRQDSNQPQH
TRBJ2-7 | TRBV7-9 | ASSFRTYQLY
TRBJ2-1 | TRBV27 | ASSPTSGGYYNEQF
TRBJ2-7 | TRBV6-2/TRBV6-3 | ASSYWVYEQY
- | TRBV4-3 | ASSQDRASGGYEQY
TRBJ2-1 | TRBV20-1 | SAGIPEQKAYNEQF